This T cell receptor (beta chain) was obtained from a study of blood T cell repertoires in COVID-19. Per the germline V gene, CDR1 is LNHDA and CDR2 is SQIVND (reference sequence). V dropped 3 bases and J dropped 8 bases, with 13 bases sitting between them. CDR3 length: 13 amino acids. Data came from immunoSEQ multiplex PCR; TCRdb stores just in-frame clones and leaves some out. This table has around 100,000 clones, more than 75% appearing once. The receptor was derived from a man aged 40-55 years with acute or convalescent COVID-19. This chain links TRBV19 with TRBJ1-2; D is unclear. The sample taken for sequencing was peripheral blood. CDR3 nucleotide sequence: TGTGCCAGTAGTATCCCGGGGTCGGGAGGCTACACCTTC. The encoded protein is CASSIPGSGGYTF.